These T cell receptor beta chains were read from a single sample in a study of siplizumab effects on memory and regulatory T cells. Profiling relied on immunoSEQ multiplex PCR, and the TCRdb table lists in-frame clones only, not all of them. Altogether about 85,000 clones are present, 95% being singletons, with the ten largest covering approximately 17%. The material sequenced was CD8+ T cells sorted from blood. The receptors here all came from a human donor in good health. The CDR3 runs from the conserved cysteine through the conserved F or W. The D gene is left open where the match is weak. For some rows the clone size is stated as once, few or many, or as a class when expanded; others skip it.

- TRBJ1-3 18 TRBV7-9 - TGTGCCAGCAGCCTAGAAGGTGTGGCCAGGGTCTCTGGAAACACCATATATTTT CASSLEGVARVSGNTIYF
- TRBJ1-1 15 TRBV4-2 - TGTGCCAGCAGCCCAAGGACCACGGACCCCACTGAAGCTTTCTTT CASSPRTTDPTEAFF
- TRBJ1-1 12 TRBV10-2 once TGCGCCAGCAGCAGGGACATTACTGAAGCTTTCTTT CASSRDITEAFF
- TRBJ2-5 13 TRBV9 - TGTGCCAGCAGCCCTGGGTCCCAAGAGACCCAGTACTTC CASSPGSQETQYF
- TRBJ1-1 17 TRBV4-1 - TGCGCCAGCAGCCCGAGGAGAATTGACGGTCTGAACACTGAAGCTTTCTTT CASSPRRIDGLNTEAFF
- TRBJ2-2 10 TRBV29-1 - TGCAGCGTTTTGGAGGGGGAGCTGTTTTTT CSVLEGELFF
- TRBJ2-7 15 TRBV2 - TGTGCCAGCAGCAAACCGGGACGGAGATCCTACGAGCAGTACTTC CASSKPGRRSYEQYF
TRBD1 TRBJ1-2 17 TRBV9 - TGTGCCAGCAGCGCCAACCTCAGGGACAGGGTAAACTATGGCTACACCTTC CASSANLRDRVNYGYTF
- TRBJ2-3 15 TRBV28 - TGTGCCAGCAGTTTAAGAGCGGACGGTACAGATACGCAGTATTTT CASSLRADGTDTQYF
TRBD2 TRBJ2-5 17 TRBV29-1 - TGCAGCGTTGAGGGGAGGGGCCGGCGTCCCGGTGGAGAGACCCAGTACTTC CSVEGRGRRPGGETQYF
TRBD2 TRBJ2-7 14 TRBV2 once TGTGCCAGCAGGGAAGGTGGACTAGGCGAAAAGCAGTACTTC CASREGGLGEKQYF
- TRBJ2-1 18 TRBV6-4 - TGTGCCAGACCGGACAGGGAAGTTGAACTAGCGGACTACAATGAGCAGTTCTTC CARPDREVELADYNEQFF
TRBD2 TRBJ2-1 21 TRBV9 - TGTGCCAGCAGCGCCGGGACTAGCGGGACGATCGGATACATCTCCTACAATGAGCAGTTCTTC CASSAGTSGTIGYISYNEQFF
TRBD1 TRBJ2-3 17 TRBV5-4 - TGTGCCAGCAGCGTAACCGGGACAGGGGGCGGGTCAGATACGCAGTATTTT CASSVTGTGGGSDTQYF
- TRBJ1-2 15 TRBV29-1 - TGCAGCGTTGACCAGGGGCAATTCCTGGACTATGGCTACACCTTC CSVDQGQFLDYGYTF